Below, 5 T cell receptor beta chains from the same sample are listed, as sequenced in a study of blood T cell repertoires in COVID-19. Method: immunoSEQ multiplex PCR; TCRdb's copy keeps in-frame clones and lacks some. The data contain around 68,000 clones, approximately 90% of them singletons. Sequenced material: peripheral blood. These receptor sequences come from a man aged 50-59 years with acute or convalescent COVID-19.

The chain employs TRBV9 and TRBJ1-6; D gene ambiguous. V gave up 4 bases and J gave up 5 bases, with 10 bases separating them. This CDR3 is 14 amino acids long. CDR1 and CDR2 from the germline V gene are SGDLS and YYNGEE. CDR3 DNA: TGTGCCAGCAGCCCCCTTCAGGATAATTCACCCCTCCACTTT. This encodes CASSPLQDNSPLHF.

For the CDR3, the DNA is TGTGCCAGCAGCCTTGGACTAGCGGGAGTCAATGAGCAGTTCTTC. Encoded protein: CASSLGLAGVNEQFF. This chain links TRBV7-7 with TRBJ2-1; 13 bases agree with TRBD2. V shed 5 bases, J shed 6 bases, and the junction held 4 bases outside the gene matches. CDR3 length: 15 amino acids. CDR1 and CDR2 (germline): SSHAT, FNYEAQ (reference sequence).

The chain links TRBV9 to TRBJ2-5; TRBD2 agrees at 14 bases. CDR3 size: 17 residues. Germline loops: CDR1 SGDLS, CDR2 YYNGEE. Unmatched junction bases numbered 8, after V lost 3 bases and J lost 4 bases. The CDR3 reads CASSAGTSGSVRETQYF. CDR3 coding DNA: TGTGCCAGCAGCGCCGGGACTAGCGGGAGTGTGAGAGAGACCCAGTACTTC.

This chain joins TRBV7-3 and TRBJ2-5; TRBD2 matches at 12 bases. The germline gives CDR1 SGHTA, CDR2 FQGTGA. With V trimmed by 6 bases and J by 7 bases, 9 bases remained unmatched. The CDR3 spans 15 residues. The CDR3 DNA reads TGTGCCAGCAGTCCAACTAGCGGGAGGATGGGGACCCAGTACTTC. Its protein is CASSPTSGRMGTQYF.

The chain uses TRBV14 and TRBJ2-3; TRBD2 aligns across 14 bases. The CDR3 has 20 residues. Germline loops: CDR1 SGHDN, CDR2 FVKESK. Trimming cost V 3 bases and J 2 bases; bases outside gene matches: 13. The CDR3 loop reads CASSHLIGLAGGLSTDTQYF. Here the CDR3 DNA reads TGTGCCAGCAGCCACCTAATCGGACTAGCGGGAGGTCTATCCACAGATACGCAGTATTTT.